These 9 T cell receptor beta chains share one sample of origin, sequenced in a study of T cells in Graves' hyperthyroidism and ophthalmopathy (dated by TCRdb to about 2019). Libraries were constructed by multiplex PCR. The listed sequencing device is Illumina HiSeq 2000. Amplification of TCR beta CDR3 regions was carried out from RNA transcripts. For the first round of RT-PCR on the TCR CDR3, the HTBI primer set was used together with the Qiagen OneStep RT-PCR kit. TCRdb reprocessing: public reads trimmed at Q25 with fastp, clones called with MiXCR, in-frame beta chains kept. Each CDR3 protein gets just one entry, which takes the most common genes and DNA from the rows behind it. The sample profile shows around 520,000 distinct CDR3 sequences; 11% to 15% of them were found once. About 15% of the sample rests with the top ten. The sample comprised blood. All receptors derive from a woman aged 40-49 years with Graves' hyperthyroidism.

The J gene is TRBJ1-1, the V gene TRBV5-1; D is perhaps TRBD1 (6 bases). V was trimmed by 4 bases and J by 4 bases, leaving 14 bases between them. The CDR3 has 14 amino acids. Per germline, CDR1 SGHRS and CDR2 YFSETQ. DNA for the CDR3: TGCGCCAGCAGCCGAAACAGGGAAAGCACTGAAGCTTTCTTT. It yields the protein CASSRNRESTEAFF.

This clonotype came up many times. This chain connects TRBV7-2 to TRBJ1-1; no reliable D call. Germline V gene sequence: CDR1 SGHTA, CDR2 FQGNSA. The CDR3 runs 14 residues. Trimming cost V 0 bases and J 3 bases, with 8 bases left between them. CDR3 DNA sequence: TGTGCCAGCAGCTTAGCCGGGTTGGACACTGAAGCTTTCTTT. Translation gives CASSLAGLDTEAFF.

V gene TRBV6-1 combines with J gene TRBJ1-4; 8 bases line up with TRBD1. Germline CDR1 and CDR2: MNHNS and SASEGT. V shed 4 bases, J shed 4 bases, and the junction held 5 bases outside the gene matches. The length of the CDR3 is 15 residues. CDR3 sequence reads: CASSGQGSVNEKLFF. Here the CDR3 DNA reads TGTGCCAGCAGTGGACAGGGGTCGGTTAATGAAAAACTGTTTTTT.

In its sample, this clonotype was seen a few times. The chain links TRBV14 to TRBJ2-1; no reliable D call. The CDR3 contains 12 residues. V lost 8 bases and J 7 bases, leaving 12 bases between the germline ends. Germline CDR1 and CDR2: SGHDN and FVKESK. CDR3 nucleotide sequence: TGTGCCAGCGGACGAAGGGTAAATGAGCAGTTCTTC. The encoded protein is CASGRRVNEQFF.

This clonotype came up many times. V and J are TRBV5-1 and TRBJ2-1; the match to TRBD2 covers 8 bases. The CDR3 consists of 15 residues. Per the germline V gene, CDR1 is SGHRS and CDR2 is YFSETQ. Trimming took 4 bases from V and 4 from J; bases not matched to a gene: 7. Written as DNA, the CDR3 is TGCGCCAGCAGCCATTTAGCGGGAACTTACAATGAGCAGTTCTTC. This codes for CASSHLAGTYNEQFF.

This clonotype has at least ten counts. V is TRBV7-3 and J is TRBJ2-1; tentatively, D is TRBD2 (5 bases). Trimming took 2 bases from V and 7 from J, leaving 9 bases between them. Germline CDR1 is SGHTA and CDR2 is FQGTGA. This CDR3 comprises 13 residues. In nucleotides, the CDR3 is TGTGCCAGCAGCTTATTCGGGGAGAATGAGCAGTTCTTC. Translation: CASSLFGENEQFF. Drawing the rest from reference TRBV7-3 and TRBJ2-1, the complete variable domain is GAGVSQTPSNKVTEKGKYVELRCDPISGHTALYWYRQSLGQGPEFLIYFQGTGAADDSGLPNDRFFAVRPEGSVSTLKIQRTERGDSAVYLCASSLFGENEQFFGPGTRLTVL.

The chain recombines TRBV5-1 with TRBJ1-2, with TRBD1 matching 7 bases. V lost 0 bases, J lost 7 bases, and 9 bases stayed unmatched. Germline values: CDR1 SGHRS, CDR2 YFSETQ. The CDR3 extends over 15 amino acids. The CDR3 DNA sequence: TGCGCCAGCAGCTTGGGGACAGTAGGGGACAGTGGCTACACCTTC. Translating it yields CASSLGTVGDSGYTF.

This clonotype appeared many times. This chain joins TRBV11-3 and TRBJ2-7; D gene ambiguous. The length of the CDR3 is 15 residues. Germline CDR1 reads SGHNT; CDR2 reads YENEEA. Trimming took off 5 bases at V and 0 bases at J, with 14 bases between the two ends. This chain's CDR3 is CASSPSSKSSYEQYF. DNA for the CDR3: TGTGCCAGCAGCCCCAGCAGTAAGAGCTCCTACGAGCAGTACTTC.

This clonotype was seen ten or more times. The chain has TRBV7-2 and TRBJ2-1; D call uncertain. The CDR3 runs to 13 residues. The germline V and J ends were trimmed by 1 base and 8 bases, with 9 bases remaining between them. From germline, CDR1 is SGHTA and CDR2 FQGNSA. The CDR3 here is CASSLEKIDEQFF. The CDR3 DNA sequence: TGTGCCAGCAGCTTAGAGAAAATAGATGAGCAGTTCTTC.